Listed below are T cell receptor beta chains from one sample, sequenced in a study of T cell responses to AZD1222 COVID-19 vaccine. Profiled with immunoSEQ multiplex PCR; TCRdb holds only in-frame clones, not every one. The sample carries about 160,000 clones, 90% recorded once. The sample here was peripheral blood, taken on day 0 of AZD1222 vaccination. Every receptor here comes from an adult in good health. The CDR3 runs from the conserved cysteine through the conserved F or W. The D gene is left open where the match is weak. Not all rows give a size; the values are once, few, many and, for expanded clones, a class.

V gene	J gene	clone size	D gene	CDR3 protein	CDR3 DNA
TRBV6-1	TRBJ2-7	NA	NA	CASSEERVNYEQYF	TGTGCCAGCAGTGAAGAAAGGGTCAATTACGAGCAGTACTTC
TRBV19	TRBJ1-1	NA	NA	CASSIARHWGTEAFF	TGTGCCAGTAGTATAGCCCGACATTGGGGCACTGAAGCTTTCTTT
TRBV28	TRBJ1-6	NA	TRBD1	CAYGTGQGISPLHF	TGTGCGTACGGGACGGGACAGGGGATTTCACCCCTCCACTTT
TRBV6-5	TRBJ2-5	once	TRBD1	CASSSRQGALETQYF	TGTGCCAGCAGTTCCCGACAGGGGGCTTTAGAGACCCAGTACTTC
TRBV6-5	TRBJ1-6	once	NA	CASRDWDSPLHF	TGTGCCAGCAGGGACTGGGATTCACCCCTCCACTTT
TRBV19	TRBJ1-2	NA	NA	CASGGGETGTPLNYGYTF	TGTGCCTCAGGAGGGGGGGAGACCGGGACACCATTAAACTATGGCTACACCTTC
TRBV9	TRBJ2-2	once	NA	CASSAPNANGELFF	TGTGCCAGCAGCGCACCGAACGCGAACGGGGAGCTGTTTTTT
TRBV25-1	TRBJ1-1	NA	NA	CASSLTGNTEAFF	TGTGCCAGCAGTCTAACAGGGAACACTGAAGCTTTCTTT
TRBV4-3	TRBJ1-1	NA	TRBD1	CASSQDQAGGTEAFF	TGCGCCAGCAGCCAAGATCAAGCAGGGGGCACTGAAGCTTTCTTT
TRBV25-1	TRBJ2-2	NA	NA	CASSSTTENTGELFF	TGTGCCAGCAGTTCGACTACCGAGAACACCGGGGAGCTGTTTTTT
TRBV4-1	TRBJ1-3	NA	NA	CASRGTFGNTIYF	TGCGCCAGCAGAGGGACGTTTGGAAACACCATATATTTT
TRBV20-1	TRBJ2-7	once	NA	CSASWGSYSYEQYF	TGCAGTGCTAGTTGGGGCAGCTACTCCTACGAGCAGTACTTC
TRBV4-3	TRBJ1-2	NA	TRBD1	CASSQDRANSGYTF	TGCGCCAGCAGCCAGGACAGGGCCAACTCGGGCTACACCTTC
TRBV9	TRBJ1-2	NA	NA	CASSVEGNYGYTF	TGTGCCAGCAGCGTAGAAGGAAACTATGGCTACACCTTC
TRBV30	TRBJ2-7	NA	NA	CAWKTYRVVEQYF	TGTGCCTGGAAGACGTACAGGGTTGTGGAGCAGTACTTC
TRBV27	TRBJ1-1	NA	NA	CASRSHRNTEAFF	TGTGCCAGCAGATCCCACAGGAACACTGAAGCTTTCTTT
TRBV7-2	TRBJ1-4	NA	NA	CASSYWSGNEKLFF	TGTGCCAGCAGCTACTGGAGCGGGAATGAAAAACTGTTTTTT
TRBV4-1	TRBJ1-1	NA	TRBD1	CASSQVTGGLTEAFF	TGCGCCAGCAGCCAAGTAACAGGGGGCCTCACTGAAGCTTTCTTT
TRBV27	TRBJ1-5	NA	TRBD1	CASSRQGYQPQHF	TGTGCCAGCAGCAGACAGGGGTATCAGCCCCAGCATTTT
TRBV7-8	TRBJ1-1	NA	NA	CASSLGPGTQNTEAFF	TGTGCCAGCAGCTTAGGACCCGGGACACAGAACACTGAAGCTTTCTTT
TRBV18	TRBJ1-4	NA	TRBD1	CASSPSLGQANEKLFF	TGTGCCAGCTCACCGAGTCTGGGACAGGCTAATGAAAAACTGTTTTTT
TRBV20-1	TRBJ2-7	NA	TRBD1	CSAGQNYEQYF	TGCAGTGCGGGACAGAACTACGAGCAGTACTTC
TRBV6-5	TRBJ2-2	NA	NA	CASSYTPGGHTGELFF	TGTGCCAGCAGTTACACCCCCGGGGGCCACACCGGGGAGCTGTTTTTT
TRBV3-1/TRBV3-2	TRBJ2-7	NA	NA	CASSQTAYEQYF	TGTGCCAGCAGCCAGACGGCCTACGAGCAGTACTTC
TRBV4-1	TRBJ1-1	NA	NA	CASSYPLRRAGAEAFF	TGCGCCAGCAGCTACCCTTTACGGCGGGCGGGGGCTGAAGCTTTCTTT
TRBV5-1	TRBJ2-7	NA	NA	CASSLGLTYEQYF	TGCGCCAGCAGCTTGGGACTAACTTACGAGCAGTACTTC